Below, one T cell receptor (beta chain) is given with its context. Its antigen remains undetermined. No qualities accompany the bases; no much larger clone lies one base away. The sample comes from a study of beta chain features in type 1 diabetes (dated by TCRdb to the late 2010s). Concerning the study at large: No differences in mean age, gender distribution, total cell number or subset yield were found between patients and healthy donors. A total of 90 million to 130 million sorted cells were examined across all samples, and a strong correlation was observed between cell number per subset and RNA yield. Naive and central memory subsets were obtained from all 28 donors, but regulatory and stem cell-like memory subsets were isolated from only 8 patients and about 8 healthy donors. The study compared TCRB repertoires of sorted circulating CD4+ T cell subsets between recently diagnosed type 1 diabetes patients and matched healthy donors.

The High Capacity cDNA Reverse Transcription Kit was used to reverse transcribe all of the isolated RNA, meaning that expressed TCRB transcripts were what got sequenced. Deep immunoSEQ sequencing was performed on naive, central memory and regulatory T cell samples, with an average of about 4 million total reads per sample. After sorted cells were lysed in RLT buffer, RNA was extracted with DNase-treated RNeasy Micro or Mini kits, with the choice depending on cell number. Each cell subset was processed separately to prevent cross-contamination, with patient and healthy donor samples processed together. TCRB sequences were amplified from cDNA with the immunoSEQ multiplex PCR, producing 87-bp fragments spanning the CDR3 region. Amplicons were sequenced on the Illumina HiSeq platform. Per the source publication's procedure: Synthetic template baselines were used to correct PCR bias computationally, reads within Hamming distance 2 were collapsed together, and singletons that could not be merged were discarded. Reads were aligned against IMGT so that V, D and J genes, CDR3 length and insertions or deletions at six rearrangement sites could be assigned. Within each subset, clonotype counts were normalized to the number of sorted cells before true diversity and Gini coefficients were calculated with the tcR R package. The overlap coefficient, calculated on TCRB nucleotide sequences, was used to measure repertoire sharing. As a proxy for the pre-selection repertoire, out-of-frame TCRB sequences from naive cells were analyzed. Not all clones reach the TCRdb copy of this immuneACCESS table, which keeps in-frame sequences only. Checked studies attribute under half of the gap to unresolved V genes and leave the rest unexplained. The D gene and trimming were derived from the DNA, and the V and J assignments and clone size from that table. This sample is represented by about 360,000 clones; 10% to 15% of them were singletons. 0.017% of the sample lies in the top ten.

Points the paper makes about the study in general: HLA sub-analyses involved small numbers of individuals, so any influence of HLA type on TCRB rearrangement remained unresolved. Naive, central memory and regulatory TCRB repertoires appeared more similar among patients than among healthy donors. At VDJ recombination sites, type 1 diabetes patients had fewer insertions and more deleted nucleotides, which implies abnormalities in thymic rearrangement. A moderate but significant shortening of TCRB CDR3 length was observed in type 1 diabetes patients in all four CD4+ subsets. Shorter templates might have been favored by PCR, but patient and control samples were amplified and corrected together, so both groups would have been affected equally by any skew. Because cDNA rather than genomic DNA was sequenced, highly expressing activated cells could have been over-represented, although no difference in activation and CD3 levels was found between groups.

Including the terminal cysteine and phenylalanine, the CDR3 comprises 14 residues. Only the CDR3 part of the read is kept: 42 bases, read in frame from the first base. The germline V gene gives CDR1 as SNHLY and CDR2 as FYNNEI. V ends up 5 bases short and J 6 bases short, with an unmatched junction base count of 9. Each donor gave one peripheral blood draw, averaging about 100 mL, which was collected into heparinised tubes. Using a panel that included CD45RO, CCR7, CD25, CD127, CD95 and CD27, naive, central memory, regulatory and stem cell-like memory CD4+ T cells were sorted on a BD FACSAria II. All sorted populations exceeded 95% purity. PBMCs were isolated right away by Lymphoprep density gradient centrifugation and were stained directly, without culture. To minimize batch effects, samples were stained and sorted in pairs, one healthy donor with one patient per experiment.

The clonotype was recovered from a man younger than 30 in good health. Sequencing used naive CD4+ T cells from blood. The cell subset or site label for this specimen denotes: true naive CD4+ T cells. Recombination linked TRBV2 to TRBJ2-7; 8 central bases correspond to TRBD1. At the DNA level, the sequence is TGTGCCAGCAGTCCGGACAGGGCCCTAGTCGAGCAGTACTTC. It codes for CASSPDRALVEQYF.